This record covers a single T cell receptor (beta chain). This sample also contains other DNA sequences that code for the same CDR3. Original analysis: Reference gene primers were amplified, and this amplification served to estimate nucleated cell counts. Sequenced by immunoSEQ multiplex PCR; TCRdb stores in-frame clones only, minus some. From that table come the V and J calls and clone size; the DNA was used to work out D and trimming. The repertoire holds roughly 170,000 clones, with roughly four fifths as singletons. The data belong to a study of blood T cell repertoires in COVID-19. Across the whole study: The samples span acute and convalescent COVID-19 from the United States, Italy and Spain. T cells, B-cell-depleted T cells, or PBMCs supplied cDNA or gDNA.

The CDR3 is 15 residues long. Germline loops: CDR1 SGHRS, CDR2 YFSETQ. Unmatched junction bases numbered 0, after V lost 0 bases and J lost 0 bases. The sequencing input was peripheral blood. V usage is TRBV5-1 and J usage is TRBJ2-7; 10 bases fit TRBD2. This clonotype originated in a human donor in a cohort sampled during active COVID-19. The CDR3 DNA reads as TGCGCCAGCAGCTTGGTAGCGGGGGGCTCCTACGAGCAGTACTTC. Translated, it gives CASSLVAGGSYEQYF.